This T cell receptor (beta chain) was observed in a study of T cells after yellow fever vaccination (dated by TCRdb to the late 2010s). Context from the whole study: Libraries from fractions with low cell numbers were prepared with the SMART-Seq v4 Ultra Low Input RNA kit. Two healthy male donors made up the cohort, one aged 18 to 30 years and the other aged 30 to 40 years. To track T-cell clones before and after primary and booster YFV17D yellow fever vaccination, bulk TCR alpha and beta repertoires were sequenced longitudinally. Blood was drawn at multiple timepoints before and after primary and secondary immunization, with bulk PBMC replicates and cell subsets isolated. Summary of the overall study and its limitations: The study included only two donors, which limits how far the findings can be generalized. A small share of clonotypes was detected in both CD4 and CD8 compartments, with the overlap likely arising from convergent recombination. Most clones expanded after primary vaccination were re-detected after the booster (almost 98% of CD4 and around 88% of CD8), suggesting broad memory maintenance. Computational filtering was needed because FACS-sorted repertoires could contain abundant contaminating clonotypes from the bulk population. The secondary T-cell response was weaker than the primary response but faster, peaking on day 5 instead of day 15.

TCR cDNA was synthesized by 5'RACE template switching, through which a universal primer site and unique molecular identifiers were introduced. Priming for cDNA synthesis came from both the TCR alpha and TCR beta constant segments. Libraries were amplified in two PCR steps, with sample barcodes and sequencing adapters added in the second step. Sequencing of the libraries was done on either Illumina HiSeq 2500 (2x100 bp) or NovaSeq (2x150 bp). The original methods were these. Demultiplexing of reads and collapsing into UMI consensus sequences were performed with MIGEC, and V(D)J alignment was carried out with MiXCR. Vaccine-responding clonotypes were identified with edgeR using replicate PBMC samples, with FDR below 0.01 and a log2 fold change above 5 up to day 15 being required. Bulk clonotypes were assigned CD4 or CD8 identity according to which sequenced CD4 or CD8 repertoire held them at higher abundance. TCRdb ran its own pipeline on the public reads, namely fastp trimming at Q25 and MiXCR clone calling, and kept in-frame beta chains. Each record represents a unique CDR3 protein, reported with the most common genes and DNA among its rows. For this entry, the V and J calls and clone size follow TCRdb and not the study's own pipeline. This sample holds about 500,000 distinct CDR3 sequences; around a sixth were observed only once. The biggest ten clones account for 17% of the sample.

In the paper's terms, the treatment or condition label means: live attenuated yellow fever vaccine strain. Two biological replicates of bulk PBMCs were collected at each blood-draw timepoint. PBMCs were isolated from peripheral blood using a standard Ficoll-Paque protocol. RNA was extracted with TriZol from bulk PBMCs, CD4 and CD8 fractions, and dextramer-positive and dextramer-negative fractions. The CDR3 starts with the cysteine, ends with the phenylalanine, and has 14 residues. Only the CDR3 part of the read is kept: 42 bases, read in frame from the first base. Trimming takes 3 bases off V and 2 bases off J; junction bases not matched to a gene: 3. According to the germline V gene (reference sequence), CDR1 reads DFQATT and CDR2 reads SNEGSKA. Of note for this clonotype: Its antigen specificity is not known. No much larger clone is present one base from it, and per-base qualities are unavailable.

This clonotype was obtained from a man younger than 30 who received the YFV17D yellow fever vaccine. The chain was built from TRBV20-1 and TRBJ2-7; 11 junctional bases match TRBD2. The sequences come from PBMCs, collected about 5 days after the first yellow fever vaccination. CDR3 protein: CSASILAGAYEQYF. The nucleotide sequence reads TGCAGTGCTAGCATACTAGCGGGAGCCTACGAGCAGTACTTC.